The clone carrying this TCR beta chain was counted once. The data derive from a study of control samples from healthy donors and cancer patients. The CDR3 spans 16 residues. CDR1 is LNHNV, CDR2 YYDKDF, per germline (reference sequence). Deletions cut 3 bases from V and 1 base from J, with 12 bases between. TCRdb's copy holds only in-frame clones and misses some; the assay was immunoSEQ multiplex PCR. The sample yields around 180,000 clones, approximately 86% seen once. The chain carries TRBV15 and TRBJ2-2; D might be TRBD2 (6 bases). The receptor was derived from a young woman in good health. The sequenced sample consisted of blood. The CDR3 reads CATSRTLSGNTGELFF. CDR3 DNA: TGTGCCACCAGCAGGACCCTTAGCGGGAACACCGGGGAGCTGTTTTTT.